This T cell receptor (beta chain) was observed in a study of tumor-infiltrating lymphocytes in primary liver carcinoma. Study-level background: Patients comprised men and women whose ages fell between 30 and 69 years. Productive TCRbeta read yields ran from roughly 3.9 to 6.8 million per sample and were similar between tissues.

Scientists recovered RNA and DNA together from approximately 20-30 mg of unsorted bulk tissue. The researchers produced TCR beta cDNA from 400 to 650 ng total RNA with a constant-region primer. Construction of TCR beta libraries relied on three successive nested multiplex PCR rounds employing slightly modified ARM-PCR. TRBV1-TRBV30 forward primers paired with a C-beta reverse primer drove the first two PCR rounds, about 10 cycles each. TCRdb recomputed calls from the multiplex PCR reads with MiXCR, one row per CDR3 protein. Seen here are some 50,000 distinct CDR3 sequences, just over 70% observed once, and the top ten hold just under 30%. The ends were cut back, 5 bases at V and 13 bases at J, with 12 bases in the middle. CDR1 is MNHNS and CDR2 is SASEGT in the germline V gene. This CDR3 spans 11 amino acids. About this clonotype: The CDR3 carries no conserved terminal phenylalanine or tryptophan, so it likely arises from a read error.

This receptor was obtained from a man aged 40-50 years with primary liver carcinoma and hepatitis B virus infection. The gene calls are TRBV6-1 and TRBJ2-1; TRBD1 is a possible D gene (5 bases). The specimen was liver tumor tissue from sampling region 5. Subset meaning: tumor region T5, tumor centre. CDR3 nucleotide sequence: TGTGCCAGCAGTCTTCCGACAGACCAGTTCTCC. Protein: CASSLPTDQFS.